One and the same sample provided the 14 T cell receptor beta chains below, sequenced in a study of radiotherapy plus CTLA-4 blockade in lung cancer. TCRdb's copy holds only in-frame clones and misses some; the assay was immunoSEQ multiplex PCR. This sample has about 44,000 clones, with around 77% found just once. The specimen was peripheral blood, collected from a patient treated with radiotherapy plus ipilimumab. Receptor source: a human donor with non-small cell lung cancer whose response to radiotherapy plus ipilimumab could not be evaluated.

In this sample, this clone turned up a few times. The V gene is TRBV28, the J gene TRBJ2-2; 7 positions match TRBD2. CDR1 MDHEN and CDR2 SYDVKM come from the germline V gene. The CDR3 runs 14 residues. V lost 6 bases to trimming and J lost 6 bases; unmatched junction nucleotides: 7. CDR3 residues: CASRASGVAGELFF. CDR3 sequence (DNA): TGTGCCAGCAGGGCCAGCGGGGTGGCCGGGGAGCTGTTTTTT.

The chain combines TRBV2 with TRBJ2-5; tentatively, D is TRBD2 (6 bases). The CDR3 loop spans 12 amino acids. Germline CDR1 SNHLY, CDR2 FYNNEI. Trimming left V 9 bases short and J 11 bases short, with 19 bases between. CDR3: CASVRGPGEQYF. CDR3 DNA: TGTGCCAGTGTCCGGGGCCCGGGGGAGCAGTACTTC.

On this clone itself: Sequence at one end of the junction differs from germline and may be a read error. The CDR3 bases are TGTGCCAGCAGTTACCCCTACAATTCACCCCTCCACTTT. Translating it yields CASSYPYNSPLHF. The rearrangement links TRBV28 to TRBJ1-6, with unresolved D. The CDR3 is 13 amino acids. CDR1 and CDR2 from the germline V gene are MDHEN and SYDVKM.

Only a few counts were recorded for this clone. The chain joins TRBV19 to TRBJ2-2; tentatively, D is TRBD1 (6 bases). Per germline, CDR1 LNHDA and CDR2 SQIVND (reference sequence). V gave up 5 bases and J gave up 2 bases, with 12 bases separating them. CDR3 length: 15 residues. This chain's CDR3 is CASSVQGLNTGELFF. CDR3 nucleotides: TGTGCCAGTAGTGTCCAGGGGTTAAACACCGGGGAGCTGTTTTTT.

This chain connects TRBV5-1 to TRBJ1-3; D remains unclear. Trimming removed 4 bases from V and 0 bases from J, with 11 bases in between. The CDR3 is made up of 15 amino acids. Germline assignment: CDR1 SGHRS and CDR2 YFSETQ. CDR3 nucleotide sequence: TGCGCCAGCAGCGCGAGAGGTAGCTCTGGAAACACCATATATTTT. Protein sequence: CASSARGSSGNTIYF.

The rearrangement uses TRBV28 and TRBJ1-1; D gene ambiguous. The V end was cut by 6 bases, the J end by 7 bases, with 9 bases between. CDR1 and CDR2 (germline): MDHEN, SYDVKM. The CDR3 is 11 amino acids. CDR3: CASRKTSEAFF. In DNA form, the CDR3 reads TGTGCCAGCAGAAAAACAAGTGAAGCTTTCTTT. Supplemented by reference TRBV28 and TRBJ1-1, the full variable domain reads DVKVTQSSRYLVKRTGEKVFLECVQDMDHENMFWYRQDPGLGLRLIYFSYDVKMKEKGDIPEGYSVSREKKERFSLILESASTNQTSMYLCASRKTSEAFFGQGTRLTVV.

The V gene is TRBV2, the J gene TRBJ2-1, with TRBD1 matching over 7 bases. The CDR3 runs 14 residues. V shed 6 bases and J 12 bases; nucleotides not matched to a gene: 14. Germline V gene sequence: CDR1 SNHLY, CDR2 FYNNEI. Written as DNA, the CDR3 is TGTGCCAGCAGGGGAATTACAGGGGTCCAGGGGCAGTTCTTC. Translation gives CASRGITGVQGQFF.

This clone was observed a single time. The chain uses TRBV6-5 and TRBJ2-7; D is possibly TRBD2 (5 bases). Trimming stripped 6 bases from V and 4 bases from J, with 13 bases between. This CDR3 contains 13 residues. Germline CDR1 MNHEY, CDR2 SVGAGI. The chain's CDR3 is CASRRAGHYEQYF. CDR3 in DNA: TGTGCCAGCAGGAGGGCGGGTCATTACGAGCAGTACTTC.

The chain carries TRBV2 and TRBJ2-7; TRBD2 agrees at 12 bases. Germline loops: CDR1 SNHLY, CDR2 FYNNEI. The CDR3 extends over 15 amino acids. With 3 bases clipped from V and 4 bases from J, the junction kept 4 bases outside the gene matches. CDR3 coding DNA: TGTGCCAGCAGTGAGACTAGCGGGAGAGGGTACGAGCAGTACTTC. Its protein is CASSETSGRGYEQYF.

The rearrangement uses TRBV6-5 and TRBJ1-2; 11 bases fit TRBD1. Germline CDR1 MNHEY, CDR2 SVGAGI. The CDR3 spans 16 residues. Losses at the gene ends were 2 bases for V and 3 bases for J; bases not matched to a gene: 5. In nucleotides, the CDR3 is TGTGCCAGCAGTTACATCCGGACAGGGGGCGACTATGGCTACACCTTC. Protein: CASSYIRTGGDYGYTF.

Note on this clone: Different DNA sequences within this sample yield the same CDR3. The chain combines TRBV18 with TRBJ2-7; 10 positions match TRBD1. The V and J ends lost 3 bases and 4 bases, in that order; junction bases with no gene match: 3. Germline-derived CDR1 and CDR2 are KGHSH and LQKENI. The CDR3 extends over 14 amino acids. In DNA, the CDR3 is TGTGCCAGCTCACCCGACAGGGGGCGATACGAGCAGTACTTC. Its translation: CASSPDRGRYEQYF.

This clone was found a few times. V and J are TRBV19 and TRBJ1-5, with D possibly TRBD1 on 6 matching bases. V was clipped by 3 bases and J by 5 bases, with 8 bases between them. This CDR3 is built from 13 residues. Germline V gives CDR1 LNHDA, CDR2 SQIVND (reference sequence). CDR3 loop: CASSMGAHQPQHF. CDR3 in DNA: TGTGCCAGTAGTATGGGGGCCCATCAGCCCCAGCATTTT.

The chain carries TRBV29-1 and TRBJ2-5, with D perhaps TRBD1 (5 bases). Between the trimmed V and J ends, which lost 1 base and 4 bases, there was a span of 10 bases. The CDR3 spans 13 residues. Germline V lookup: CDR1 SQVTM, CDR2 ANQGSEA. As DNA, the CDR3 is TGCAGCGTTGAAGGGGCAGGGTTAGAGACCCAGTACTTC. This gives the protein CSVEGAGLETQYF.

The chain couples TRBV5-4 to TRBJ2-7; a possible D gene is TRBD1 (5 bases). CDR3 length: 14 amino acids. Germline V gives CDR1 SGHNT, CDR2 YYREEE (reference sequence). V gave up 4 bases and J gave up 2 bases, with 13 bases separating them. The CDR3 sequence is CASSRPGKTYEQYF. The CDR3 DNA follows: TGTGCCAGCAGCCGTCCAGGGAAGACCTACGAGCAGTACTTC.